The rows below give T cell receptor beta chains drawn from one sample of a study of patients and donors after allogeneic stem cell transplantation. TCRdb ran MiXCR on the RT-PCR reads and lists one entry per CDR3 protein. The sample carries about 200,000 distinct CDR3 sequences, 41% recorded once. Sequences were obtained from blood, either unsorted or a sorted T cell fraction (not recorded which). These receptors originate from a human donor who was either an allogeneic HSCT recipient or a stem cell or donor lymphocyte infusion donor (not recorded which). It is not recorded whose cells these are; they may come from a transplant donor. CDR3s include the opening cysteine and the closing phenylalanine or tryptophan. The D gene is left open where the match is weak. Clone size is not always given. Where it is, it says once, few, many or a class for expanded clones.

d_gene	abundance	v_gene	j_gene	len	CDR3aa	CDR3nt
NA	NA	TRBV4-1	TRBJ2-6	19	CASSQDRGAGTSGANVLTF	TGCGCCAGCAGCCAAGATCGAGGGGCAGGAACCTCTGGGGCCAACGTCCTGACTTTC
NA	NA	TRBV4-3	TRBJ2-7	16	CASSQGSSAIGREQYF	TGCGCCAGCAGCCAAGGCTCTAGCGCGATTGGTCGCGAGCAGTACTTC
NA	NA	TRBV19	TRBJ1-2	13	CASIQDRSYGYTF	TGTGCCAGTATACAAGACAGGTCCTATGGCTACACCTTC
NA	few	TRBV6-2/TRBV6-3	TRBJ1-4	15	CASSFGGPGGEKLFF	TGTGCCAGCAGTTTTGGGGGGCCCGGTGGGGAAAAACTGTTTTTT
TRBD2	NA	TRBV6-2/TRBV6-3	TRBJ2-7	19	CASSYLGRGRTSGSYEQYF	TGTGCCAGCAGTTACCTGGGGAGGGGCCGGACTAGCGGCTCCTACGAGCAGTACTTC
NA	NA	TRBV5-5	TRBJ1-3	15	CASSLAYDTGNTIYF	TGTGCCAGCAGCTTGGCCTACGACACTGGAAACACCATATATTTT
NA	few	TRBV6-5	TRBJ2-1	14	CASSYPGGINEQFF	TGTGCCAGCAGTTACCCTGGAGGGATCAATGAGCAGTTCTTC
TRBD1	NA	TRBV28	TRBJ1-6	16	CASSPLGTASNSPLHF	TGTGCCAGCAGTCCCTTGGGGACAGCTAGTAATTCACCCCTCCACTTT
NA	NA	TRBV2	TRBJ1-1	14	CASSEGQMNTEAFF	TGTGCCAGCAGTGAAGGGCAGATGAACACTGAAGCTTTCTTT
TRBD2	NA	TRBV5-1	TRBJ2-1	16	CASSSSLAGAGNEQFF	TGCGCCAGCAGCTCGTCCTTAGCGGGAGCAGGGAATGAGCAGTTCTTC
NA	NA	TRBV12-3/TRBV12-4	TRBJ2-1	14	CASSLGTTHNEQFF	TGTGCCAGCAGTTTGGGCACCACCCACAATGAGCAGTTCTTC
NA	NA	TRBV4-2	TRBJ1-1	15	CASSQGVPANTEAFF	TGTGCCAGCAGCCAAGGTGTTCCAGCGAACACTGAAGCTTTCTTT
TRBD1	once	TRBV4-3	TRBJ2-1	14	CASSQVGQGKEQFF	TGCGCCAGCAGCCAGGTGGGACAGGGGAAAGAGCAGTTCTTC
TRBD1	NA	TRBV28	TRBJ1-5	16	CASSLIGQGGNQPQHF	TGTGCCAGCAGTTTAATAGGCCAGGGGGGGAATCAGCCCCAGCATTTT
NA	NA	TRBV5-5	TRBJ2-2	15	CASSRTDPNTGELFF	TGTGCCAGCAGTCGGACGGACCCAAACACCGGGGAGCTGTTTTTT
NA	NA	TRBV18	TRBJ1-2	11	CASSDAAGYTF	TGTGCCAGCTCAGATGCGGCTGGCTACACCTTC
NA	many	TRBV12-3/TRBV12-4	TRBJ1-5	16	CASSPSVEYTNQPQHF	TGTGCCAGCAGTCCCTCGGTAGAGTATACCAATCAGCCCCAGCATTTT
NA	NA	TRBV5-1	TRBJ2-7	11	CASRGAYEQYF	TGCGCCAGCAGGGGGGCGTACGAGCAGTACTTC
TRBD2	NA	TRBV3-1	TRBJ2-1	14	CASSPGLAYREQFF	TGTGCCAGCAGCCCGGGACTAGCGTATAGAGAGCAGTTCTTC
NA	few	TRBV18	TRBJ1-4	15	CASSPGAASNEKLFF	TGTGCCAGCTCACCGGGCGCAGCTTCTAATGAAAAACTGTTTTTT
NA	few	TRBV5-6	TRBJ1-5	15	CASSLEAVRDQPQHF	TGTGCCAGCAGCTTGGAGGCAGTTCGGGATCAGCCCCAGCATTTT
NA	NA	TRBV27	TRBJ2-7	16	CASSPYGRGPEWEQYF	TGTGCCAGCAGTCCCTACGGTAGGGGTCCTGAATGGGAGCAGTACTTC
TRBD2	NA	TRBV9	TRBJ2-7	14	CASSGLAGPYEQYF	TGTGCCAGCAGCGGACTAGCGGGGCCCTACGAGCAGTACTTC
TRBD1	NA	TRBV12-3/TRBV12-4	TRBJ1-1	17	CASSFRPGTGMNTEAFF	TGTGCCAGCAGTTTTCGCCCCGGGACAGGGATGAACACTGAAGCTTTCTTT
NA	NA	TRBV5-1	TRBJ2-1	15	CASSIGVASYNEQFF	TGCGCCAGCAGCATTGGCGTTGCCTCCTACAATGAGCAGTTCTTC
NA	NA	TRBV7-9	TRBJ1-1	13	CATLDNQGTEAFF	TGTGCCACCCTGGACAACCAGGGTACTGAAGCTTTCTTT
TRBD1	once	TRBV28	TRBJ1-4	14	CASRQDRGNEKLFF	TGTGCCAGCAGGCAGGACAGGGGGAATGAAAAACTGTTTTTT
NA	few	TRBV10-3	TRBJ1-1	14	CAISETAKGTEAFF	TGTGCCATCAGTGAGACCGCTAAGGGGACTGAAGCTTTCTTT
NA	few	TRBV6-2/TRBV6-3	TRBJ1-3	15	CASSLPHGLGNTIYF	TGTGCCAGCAGTCTGCCCCATGGCCTCGGAAACACCATATATTTT
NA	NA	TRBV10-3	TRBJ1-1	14	CAISEEGSNTEAFF	TGTGCCATCAGTGAGGAGGGGTCGAACACTGAAGCTTTCTTT
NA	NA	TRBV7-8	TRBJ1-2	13	CASSLELLYGYTF	TGTGCCAGCAGCTTAGAGCTTCTCTATGGCTACACCTTC
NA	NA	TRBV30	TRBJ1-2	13	CAWGGRPYYGYTF	TGTGCCTGGGGAGGCAGGCCTTACTATGGCTACACCTTC
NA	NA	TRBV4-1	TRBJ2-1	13	CASKGLPYNEQFF	TGCGCCAGTAAGGGGTTACCATACAATGAGCAGTTCTTC
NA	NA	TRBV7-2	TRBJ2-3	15	CASSLAGQGADTQYF	TGTGCCAGCAGCTTGGCTGGTCAAGGGGCAGATACGCAGTATTTT
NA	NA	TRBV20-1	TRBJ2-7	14	CSAPAGTLSYEQYF	TGCAGTGCTCCCGCCGGGACTTTATCATACGAGCAGTACTTC
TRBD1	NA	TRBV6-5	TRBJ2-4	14	CASSPRTGVNIQYF	TGTGCCAGCAGTCCCAGGACAGGGGTAAACATTCAGTACTTC
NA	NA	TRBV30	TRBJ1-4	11	CAWAVSEKLFF	TGTGCCTGGGCGGTATCAGAAAAACTGTTTTTT
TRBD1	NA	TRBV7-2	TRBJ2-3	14	CASSRQGATDTQYF	TGTGCCAGCAGCCGACAGGGGGCGACAGATACGCAGTATTTT
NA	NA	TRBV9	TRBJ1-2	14	CASSAPTVNYGYTF	TGTGCCAGCAGCGCACCGACAGTCAACTATGGCTACACCTTC
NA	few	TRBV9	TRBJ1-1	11	CASSPGQTAFF	TGTGCCAGCAGCCCGGGACAAACGGCTTTCTTT
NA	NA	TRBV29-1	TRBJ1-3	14	CSVESAVSGNTIYF	TGCAGCGTTGAATCAGCGGTCTCTGGAAACACCATATATTTT
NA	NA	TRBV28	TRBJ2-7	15	CASSALTGKGYEQYF	TGTGCCAGCAGTGCCCTAACAGGGAAAGGTTACGAGCAGTACTTC
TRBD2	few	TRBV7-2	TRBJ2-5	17	CASSLWGTSGRGETQYF	TGTGCCAGCAGCTTATGGGGGACTAGCGGGAGAGGAGAGACCCAGTACTTC
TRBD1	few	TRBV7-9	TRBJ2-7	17	CASSLQPLGTGGYEQYF	TGTGCCAGCAGCTTGCAACCTTTAGGGACAGGGGGATACGAGCAGTACTTC
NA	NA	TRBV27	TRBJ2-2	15	CASSFQGRAAGELFF	TGTGCCAGCAGTTTCCAAGGCAGAGCGGCCGGGGAGCTGTTTTTT
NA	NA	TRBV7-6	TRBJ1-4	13	CASSLVPNEKLFF	TGTGCCAGCAGCTTAGTCCCCAATGAAAAACTGTTTTTT
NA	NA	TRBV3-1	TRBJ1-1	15	CASSPGGGISTEAFF	TGTGCCAGCAGCCCGGGGGGGGGTATAAGCACTGAAGCTTTCTTT
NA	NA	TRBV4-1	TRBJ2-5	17	CASSQESSSPGTETQYF	TGCGCCAGCAGCCAAGAATCGTCTAGCCCCGGCACGGAGACCCAGTACTTC
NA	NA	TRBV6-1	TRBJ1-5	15	CASSGQIPDAQPQHF	TGTGCCAGCAGTGGACAGATTCCGGACGCTCAGCCCCAGCATTTT
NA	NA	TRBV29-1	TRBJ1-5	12	CSVGAASQPQHF	TGCAGCGTTGGGGCAGCGTCTCAGCCCCAGCATTTT
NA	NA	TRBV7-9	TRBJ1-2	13	CASRHGRLYGYTF	TGTGCCAGCAGACACGGGAGGCTCTATGGCTACACCTTC
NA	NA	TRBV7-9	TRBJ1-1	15	CASSHYASGRTEAFF	TGTGCCAGCAGCCACTATGCCTCAGGAAGGACTGAAGCTTTCTTT
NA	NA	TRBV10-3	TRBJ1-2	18	CAISESRSSPGLVDGYTF	TGTGCCATCAGTGAGTCACGCAGCTCGCCGGGGTTGGTGGATGGCTACACCTTC
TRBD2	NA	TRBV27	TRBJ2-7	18	CASSLRYPLAGAAYEQYF	TGTGCCAGCAGTTTAAGGTATCCCCTAGCGGGAGCAGCCTACGAGCAGTACTTC
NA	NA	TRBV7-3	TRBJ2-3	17	CASSTDNLRGSTDTQYF	TGTGCCAGCAGCACCGATAATTTGAGGGGTAGCACAGATACGCAGTATTTT
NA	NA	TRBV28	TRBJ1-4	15	CASSGHAGVNEKLFF	TGTGCCAGCAGTGGACATGCCGGGGTCAATGAAAAACTGTTTTTT
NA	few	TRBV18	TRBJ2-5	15	CASSPPLGEWETQYF	TGTGCCAGCTCACCGCCTTTGGGGGAGTGGGAGACCCAGTACTTC
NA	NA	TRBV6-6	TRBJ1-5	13	CASSFGENQPQHF	TGTGCCAGCAGTTTTGGCGAAAATCAGCCCCAGCATTTT
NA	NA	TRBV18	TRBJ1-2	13	CASSYLQVSGYTF	TGTGCCAGCTCATATTTACAGGTTTCTGGCTACACCTTC
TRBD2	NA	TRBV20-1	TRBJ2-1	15	CSAPAGASSYNEQFF	TGCAGTGCTCCAGCGGGAGCGAGCTCCTACAATGAGCAGTTCTTC